This T cell receptor beta chain was recorded in a study of blood T cell repertoires in COVID-19. Study in general: Material from acute and convalescent COVID-19 was sourced from the United States, Italy and Spain. From T cells, B-cell-depleted T cells, or PBMCs came the material, which was cDNA or gDNA.

Sequenced by immunoSEQ multiplex PCR; TCRdb stores in-frame clones only, minus some. The table shows over 250,000 clones, with 70% to 90% occurring only once. The V end was cut by 8 bases, the J end by 6 bases, with 13 bases between. Germline CDR1 and CDR2: MRHNA and SNTAGT. The CDR3 has 12 residues. The sequenced sample was peripheral blood. The rearrangement joins TRBV6-4 to TRBJ1-2; perhaps TRBD1 as D (6 bases). The clonotype was recovered from a woman in her 70s with acute or convalescent COVID-19. The CDR3 DNA follows: TGTGCCAGCCGAGGGGGTGGAGATGGCTACACCTTC. As protein: CASRGGGDGYTF.